This T cell receptor (beta chain) was obtained from a study of Graves' ophthalmopathy and Graves' hyperthyroidism. Study in general: Peripheral blood samples were taken at initial diagnosis, before any treatment.

This clonotype was counted ten times or more. Its specificity is not known. Findings and limits, study-wide: Blood contained most expanded thyroid clonotypes exceeding 0.001 frequency. The model predicted ophthalmopathy progression with 65% to 71% sensitivity and approximately 72% specificity.

Sampling 10 ml of fresh peripheral blood provided the PBMCs. The germline V and J ends were trimmed by 3 bases and 6 bases, with 6 bases remaining between them. The CDR3 is made up of 11 amino acids. Germline lookup yields CDR1 MDHEN and CDR2 SYDVKM. As the template, RNA transcripts were used to amplify TCR beta CDR3 regions. First-round RT-PCR used HTBI primers; second-round multiplex PCR followed. TCRdb itself ran the multiplex PCR reads through MiXCR, one entry per CDR3 protein. The sample lists 350,000 to 400,000 distinct CDR3 sequences, 15% to 20% seen once, with about 1.6% in the top ten. This receptor was identified in a young woman with Graves' ophthalmopathy. The V gene is TRBV28, the J gene TRBJ2-7; D is uncertain. The sample was peripheral blood. The CDR3 is CASSLPPEQYF. The CDR3 nucleotides are TGTGCCAGCAGTTTGCCCCCCGAGCAGTACTTC.